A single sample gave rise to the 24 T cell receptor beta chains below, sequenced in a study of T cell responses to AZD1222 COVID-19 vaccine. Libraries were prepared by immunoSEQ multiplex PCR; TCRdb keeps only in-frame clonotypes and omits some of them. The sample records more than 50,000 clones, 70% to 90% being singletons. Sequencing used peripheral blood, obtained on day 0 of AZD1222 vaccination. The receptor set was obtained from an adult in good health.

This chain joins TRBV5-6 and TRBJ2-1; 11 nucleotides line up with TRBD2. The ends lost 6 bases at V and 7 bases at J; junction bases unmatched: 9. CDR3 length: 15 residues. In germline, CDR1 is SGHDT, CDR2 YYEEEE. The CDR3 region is CASNPGLAGGNEQFF. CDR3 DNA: TGTGCCAGCAACCCGGGGTTAGCGGGGGGGAATGAGCAGTTCTTC.

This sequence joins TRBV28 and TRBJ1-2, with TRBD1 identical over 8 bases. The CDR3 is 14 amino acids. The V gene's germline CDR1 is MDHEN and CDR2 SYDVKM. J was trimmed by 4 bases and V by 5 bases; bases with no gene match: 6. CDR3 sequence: CASSPGGLRYGYTF. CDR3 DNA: TGTGCCAGCAGTCCAGGGGGCTTGCGCTATGGCTACACCTTC.

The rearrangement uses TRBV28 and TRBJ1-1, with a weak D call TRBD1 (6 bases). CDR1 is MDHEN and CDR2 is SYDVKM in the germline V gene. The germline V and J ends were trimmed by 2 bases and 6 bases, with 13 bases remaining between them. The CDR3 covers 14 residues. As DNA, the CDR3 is TGTGCCAGCAGTTTAGGGGGCGGAGGGTCTGAAGCTTTCTTT. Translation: CASSLGGGGSEAFF. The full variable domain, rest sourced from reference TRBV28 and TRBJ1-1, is DVKVTQSSRYLVKRTGEKVFLECVQDMDHENMFWYRQDPGLGLRLIYFSYDVKMKEKGDIPEGYSVSREKKERFSLILESASTNQTSMYLCASSLGGGGSEAFFGQGTRLTVV.

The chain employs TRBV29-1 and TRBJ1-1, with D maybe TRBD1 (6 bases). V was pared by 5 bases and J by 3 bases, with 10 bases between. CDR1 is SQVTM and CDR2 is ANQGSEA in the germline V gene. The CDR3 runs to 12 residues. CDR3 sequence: CSVRGGDTEAFF. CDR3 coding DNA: TGCAGCGTTAGAGGGGGGGACACTGAAGCTTTCTTT.

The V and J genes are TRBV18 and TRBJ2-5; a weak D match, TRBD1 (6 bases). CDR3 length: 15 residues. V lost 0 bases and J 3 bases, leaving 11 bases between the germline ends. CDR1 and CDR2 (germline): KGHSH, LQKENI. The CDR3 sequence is CASSPPNRAEETQYF. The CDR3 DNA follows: TGTGCCAGCTCACCACCAAACAGGGCCGAAGAGACCCAGTACTTC.

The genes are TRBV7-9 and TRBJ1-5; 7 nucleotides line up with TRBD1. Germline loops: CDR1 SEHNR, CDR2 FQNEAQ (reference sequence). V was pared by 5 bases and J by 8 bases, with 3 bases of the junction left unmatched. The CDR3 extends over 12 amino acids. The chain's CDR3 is CASSDQGEPQHF. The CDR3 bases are TGTGCCAGCAGCGATCAGGGGGAGCCCCAGCATTTT.

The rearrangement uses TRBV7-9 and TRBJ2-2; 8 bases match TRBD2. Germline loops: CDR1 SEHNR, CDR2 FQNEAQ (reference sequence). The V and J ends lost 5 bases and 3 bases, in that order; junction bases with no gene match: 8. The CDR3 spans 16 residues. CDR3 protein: CASSLAGGVDTGELFF. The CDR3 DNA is TGTGCCAGCAGCCTCGCGGGGGGTGTGGACACCGGGGAGCTGTTTTTT.

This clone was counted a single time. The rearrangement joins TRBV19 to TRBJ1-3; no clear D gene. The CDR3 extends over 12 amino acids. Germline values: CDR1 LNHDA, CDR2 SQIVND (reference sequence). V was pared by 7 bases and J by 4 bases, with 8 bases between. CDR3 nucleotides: TGTGCCAGTAACAGATTCGGAAACACCATATATTTT. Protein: CASNRFGNTIYF.

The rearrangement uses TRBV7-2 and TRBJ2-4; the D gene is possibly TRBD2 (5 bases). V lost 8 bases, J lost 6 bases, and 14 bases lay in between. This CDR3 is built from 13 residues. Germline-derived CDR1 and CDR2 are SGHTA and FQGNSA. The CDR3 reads CASCSYAGNIQYF. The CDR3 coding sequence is TGTGCCAGCTGCTCGTACGCGGGAAACATTCAGTACTTC.

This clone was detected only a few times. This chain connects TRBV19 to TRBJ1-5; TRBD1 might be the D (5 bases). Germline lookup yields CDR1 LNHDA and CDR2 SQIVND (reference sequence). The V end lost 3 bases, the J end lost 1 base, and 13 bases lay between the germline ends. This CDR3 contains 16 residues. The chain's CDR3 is CASSIDGTRSNQPQHF. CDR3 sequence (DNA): TGTGCCAGTAGTATCGACGGGACCAGGAGCAATCAGCCCCAGCATTTT.

The CDR3 spells CASSLAARGMGGETQYF. The CDR3 region has the DNA TGCGCCAGCAGCTTGGCCGCCAGGGGTATGGGGGGAGAGACCCAGTACTTC. The chain combines TRBV5-1 with TRBJ2-5; the D gene could be TRBD1 or TRBD2 (6 bases each). V shed 0 bases and J shed 4 bases, with 19 bases lying between them. Germline V gene lookup returns CDR1 SGHRS and CDR2 YFSETQ. CDR3 length: 17 amino acids.

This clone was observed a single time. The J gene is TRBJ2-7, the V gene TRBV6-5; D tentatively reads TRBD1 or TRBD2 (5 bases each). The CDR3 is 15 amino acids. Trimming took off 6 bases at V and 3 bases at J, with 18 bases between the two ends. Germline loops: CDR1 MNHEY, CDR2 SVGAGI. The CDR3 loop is CASRQLERGVYEQYF. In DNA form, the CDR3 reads TGTGCCAGCAGGCAACTCGAGAGGGGCGTCTACGAGCAGTACTTC.

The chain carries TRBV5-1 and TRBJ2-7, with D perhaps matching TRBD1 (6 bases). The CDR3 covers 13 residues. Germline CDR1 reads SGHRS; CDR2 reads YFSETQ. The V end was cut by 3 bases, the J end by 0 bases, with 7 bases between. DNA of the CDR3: TGCGCCAGCAGCTGGGACACCTCCTACGAGCAGTACTTC. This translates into CASSWDTSYEQYF.

Here the CDR3 reads CASSQGLALSTDTQYF. As DNA, the CDR3 is TGCGCCAGCAGCCAAGGTTTAGCCCTATCCACAGATACGCAGTATTTT. This chain joins TRBV4-1 and TRBJ2-3, with no clear D. The CDR3 consists of 16 residues. Looked up from germline, CDR1 is MGHRA and CDR2 is YSYEKL. Trimming left V 1 base short and J 2 bases short, with 13 bases between.

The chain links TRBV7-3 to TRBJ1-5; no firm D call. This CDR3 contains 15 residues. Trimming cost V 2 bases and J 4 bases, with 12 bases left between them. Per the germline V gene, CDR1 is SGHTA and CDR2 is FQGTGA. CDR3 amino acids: CASSLGGGENQPQHF. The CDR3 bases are TGTGCCAGCAGCTTAGGAGGTGGGGAAAATCAGCCCCAGCATTTT.

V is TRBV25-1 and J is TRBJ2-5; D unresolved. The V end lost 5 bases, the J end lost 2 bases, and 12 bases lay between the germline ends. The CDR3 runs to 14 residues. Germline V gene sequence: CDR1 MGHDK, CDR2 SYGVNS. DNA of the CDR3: TGTGCCAGCAGTCAATGGGTACAACAAGAGACCCAGTACTTC. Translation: CASSQWVQQETQYF.

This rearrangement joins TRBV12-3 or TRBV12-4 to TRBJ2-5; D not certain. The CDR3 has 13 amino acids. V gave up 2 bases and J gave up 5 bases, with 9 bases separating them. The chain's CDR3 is CASSLLSEETQYF. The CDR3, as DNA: TGTGCCAGCAGTTTATTGTCGGAGGAGACCCAGTACTTC.

CDR3 amino acids: CASSPGRSSYEQYF. In DNA, the CDR3 is TGTGCCAGCAGCCCCGGGAGGAGCTCCTACGAGCAGTACTTC. This chain links TRBV9 with TRBJ2-7, with 7 bases matching TRBD2. V shed 4 bases, J shed 0 bases, and the junction held 4 bases outside the gene matches. This CDR3 region has 14 residues. The germline V gene has CDR1 SGDLS and CDR2 YYNGEE.

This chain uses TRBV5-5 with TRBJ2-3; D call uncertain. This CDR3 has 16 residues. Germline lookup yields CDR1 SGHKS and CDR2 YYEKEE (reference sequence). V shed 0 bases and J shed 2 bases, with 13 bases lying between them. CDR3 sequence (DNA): TGTGCCAGCAGCTTGGGCGCTTTTGGTTTCACAGATACGCAGTATTTT. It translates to CASSLGAFGFTDTQYF.

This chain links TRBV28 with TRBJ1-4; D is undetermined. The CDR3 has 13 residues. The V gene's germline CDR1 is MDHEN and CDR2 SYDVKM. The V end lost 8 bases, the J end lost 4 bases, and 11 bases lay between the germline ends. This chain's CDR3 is CASGLTINEKLFF. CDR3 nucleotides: TGTGCCAGCGGATTGACGATTAATGAAAAACTGTTTTTT.

The CDR3 spells CASSPQGYEQFF. CDR3 DNA sequence: TGTGCCAGTAGTCCACAGGGATATGAGCAGTTCTTC. The V gene is TRBV19, the J gene TRBJ2-1; D is perhaps TRBD1 (6 bases). The CDR3 has 12 amino acids. Trimming left V 5 bases short and J 8 bases short, with 10 bases between. Germline assignment: CDR1 LNHDA and CDR2 SQIVND (reference sequence). Based on the CDR3 plus reference TRBV19 and TRBJ2-1, the full variable domain is DGGITQSPKYLFRKEGQNVTLSCEQNLNHDAMYWYRQDPGQGLRLIYYSQIVNDFQKGDIAEGYSVSREKKESFPLTVTSAQKNPTAFYLCASSPQGYEQFFGPGTRLTVL.

CDR3 sequence: CASRTSGGTEQYF. As DNA, the CDR3 is TGTGCCAGCAGGACTAGCGGCGGTACCGAGCAGTACTTC. This chain links TRBV12-3 or TRBV12-4 with TRBJ2-7; TRBD2 matches at 9 bases. CDR3 length: 13 residues. V lost 6 bases and J lost 6; bases outside the gene matches: 6.

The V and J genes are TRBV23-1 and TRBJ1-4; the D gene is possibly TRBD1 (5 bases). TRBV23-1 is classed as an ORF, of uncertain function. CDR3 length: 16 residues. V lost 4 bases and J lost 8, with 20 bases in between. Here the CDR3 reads CASSPRARRYGEKLFF. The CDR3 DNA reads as TGCGCCAGCAGTCCCAGGGCAAGACGATATGGGGAAAAACTGTTTTTT.

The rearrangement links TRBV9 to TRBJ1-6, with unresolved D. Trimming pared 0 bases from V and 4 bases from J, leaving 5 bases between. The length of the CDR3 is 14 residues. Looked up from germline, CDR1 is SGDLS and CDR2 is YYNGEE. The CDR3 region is CASSVAGYNSPLHF. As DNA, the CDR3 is TGTGCCAGCAGCGTAGCAGGTTATAATTCACCCCTCCACTTT.